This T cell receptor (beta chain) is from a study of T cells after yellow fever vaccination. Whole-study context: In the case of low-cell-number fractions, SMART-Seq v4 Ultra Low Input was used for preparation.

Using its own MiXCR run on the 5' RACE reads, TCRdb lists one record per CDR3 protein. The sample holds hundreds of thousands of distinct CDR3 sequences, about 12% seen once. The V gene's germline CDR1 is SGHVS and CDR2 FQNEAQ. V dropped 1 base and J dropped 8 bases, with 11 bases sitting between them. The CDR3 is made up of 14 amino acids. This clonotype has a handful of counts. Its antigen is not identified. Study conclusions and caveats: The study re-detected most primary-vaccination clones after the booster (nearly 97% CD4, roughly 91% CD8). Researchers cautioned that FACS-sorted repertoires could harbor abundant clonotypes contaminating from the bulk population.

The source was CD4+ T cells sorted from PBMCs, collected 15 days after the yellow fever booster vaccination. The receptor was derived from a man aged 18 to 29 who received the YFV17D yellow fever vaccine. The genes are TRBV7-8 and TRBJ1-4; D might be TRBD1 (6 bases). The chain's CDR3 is CASSLGQGFEKLFF. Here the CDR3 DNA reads TGTGCCAGCAGCTTAGGCCAGGGGTTCGAAAAACTGTTTTTT.